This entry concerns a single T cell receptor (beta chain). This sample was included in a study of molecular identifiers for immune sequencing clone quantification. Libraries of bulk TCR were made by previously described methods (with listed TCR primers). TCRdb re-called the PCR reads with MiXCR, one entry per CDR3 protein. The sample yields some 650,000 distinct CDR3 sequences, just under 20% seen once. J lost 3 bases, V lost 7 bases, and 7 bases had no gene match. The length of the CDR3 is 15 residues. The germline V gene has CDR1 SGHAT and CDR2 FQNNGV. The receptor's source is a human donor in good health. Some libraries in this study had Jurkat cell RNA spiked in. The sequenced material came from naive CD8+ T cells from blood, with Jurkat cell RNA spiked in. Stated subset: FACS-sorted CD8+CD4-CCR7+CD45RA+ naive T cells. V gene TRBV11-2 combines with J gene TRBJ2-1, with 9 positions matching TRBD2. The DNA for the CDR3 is TGTGCCAGCAAAGGGACTAGCACAAACTACAATGAGCAGTTCTTC. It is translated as CASKGTSTNYNEQFF.